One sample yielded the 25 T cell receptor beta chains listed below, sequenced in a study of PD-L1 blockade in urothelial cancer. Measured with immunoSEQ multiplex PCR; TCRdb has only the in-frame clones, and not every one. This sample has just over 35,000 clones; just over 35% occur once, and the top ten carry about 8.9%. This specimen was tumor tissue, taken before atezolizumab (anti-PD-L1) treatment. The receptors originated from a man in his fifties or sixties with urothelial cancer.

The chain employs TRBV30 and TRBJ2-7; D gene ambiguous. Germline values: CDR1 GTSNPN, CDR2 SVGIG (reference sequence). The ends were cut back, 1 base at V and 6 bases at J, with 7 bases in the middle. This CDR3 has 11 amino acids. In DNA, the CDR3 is TGTGCCTGGAGTGCAGGATTCGAGCAGTACTTC. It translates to CAWSAGFEQYF.

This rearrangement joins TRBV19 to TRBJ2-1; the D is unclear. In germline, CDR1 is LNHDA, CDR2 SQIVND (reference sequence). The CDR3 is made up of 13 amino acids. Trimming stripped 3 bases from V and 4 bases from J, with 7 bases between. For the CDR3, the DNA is TGTGCCAGTAGTATCTCTCGGTACAATGAGCAGTTCTTC. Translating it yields CASSISRYNEQFF.

The CDR3 DNA is TGTGCCAGTAGACACCGGACAGGGGTTATCGTCTCTGGGGCCAACGTCCTGACTTTC. It codes for CASRHRTGVIVSGANVLTF. The V gene is TRBV19, the J gene TRBJ2-6, with TRBD1 matching 9 bases. V shed 6 bases and J 0 bases; nucleotides not matched to a gene: 12. The CDR3 has 19 residues. Germline loops: CDR1 LNHDA, CDR2 SQIVND (reference sequence).

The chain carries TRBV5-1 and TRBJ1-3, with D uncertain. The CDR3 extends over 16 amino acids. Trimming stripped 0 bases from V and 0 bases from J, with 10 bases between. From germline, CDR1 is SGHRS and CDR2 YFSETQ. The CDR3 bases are TGCGCCAGCAGCTTGGATCCGGTGGACTCTGGAAACACCATATATTTT. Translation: CASSLDPVDSGNTIYF.

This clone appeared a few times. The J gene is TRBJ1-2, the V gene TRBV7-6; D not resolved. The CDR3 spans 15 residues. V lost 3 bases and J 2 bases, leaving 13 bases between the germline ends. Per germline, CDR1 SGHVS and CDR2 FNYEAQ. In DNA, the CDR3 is TGTGCCAGCAGCTTCCGTCGGACTGAGAACTATGGCTACACCTTC. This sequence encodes CASSFRRTENYGYTF.

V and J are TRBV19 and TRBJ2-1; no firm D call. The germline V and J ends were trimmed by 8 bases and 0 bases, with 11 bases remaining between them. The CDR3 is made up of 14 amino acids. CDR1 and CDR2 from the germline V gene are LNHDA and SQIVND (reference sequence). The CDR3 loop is CASRWRSSYNEQFF. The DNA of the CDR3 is TGTGCCAGTCGCTGGCGCAGCTCCTACAATGAGCAGTTCTTC.

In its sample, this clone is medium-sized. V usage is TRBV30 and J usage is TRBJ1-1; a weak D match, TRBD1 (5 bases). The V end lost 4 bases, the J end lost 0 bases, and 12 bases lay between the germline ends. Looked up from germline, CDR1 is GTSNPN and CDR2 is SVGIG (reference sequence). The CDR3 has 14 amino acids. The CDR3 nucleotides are TGTGCCTGGACGTTCGACAGACTGAACACTGAAGCTTTCTTT. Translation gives CAWTFDRLNTEAFF.

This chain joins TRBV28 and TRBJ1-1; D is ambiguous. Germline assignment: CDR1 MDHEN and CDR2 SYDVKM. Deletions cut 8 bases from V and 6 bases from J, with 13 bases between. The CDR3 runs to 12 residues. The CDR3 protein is CASSLLTAEAFF. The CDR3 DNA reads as TGTGCCAGCTCCCTTCTTACCGCTGAAGCTTTCTTT.

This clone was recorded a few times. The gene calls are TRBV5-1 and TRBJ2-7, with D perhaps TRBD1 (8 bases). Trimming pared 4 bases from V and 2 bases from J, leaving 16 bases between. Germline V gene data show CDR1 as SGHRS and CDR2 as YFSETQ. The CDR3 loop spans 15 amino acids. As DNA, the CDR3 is TGCGCCAGCAGCCGGAACACAGGGGGGGCCTACGAGCAGTACTTC. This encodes CASSRNTGGAYEQYF. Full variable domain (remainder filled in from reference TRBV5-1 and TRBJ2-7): KAGVTQTPRYLIKTRGQQVTLSCSPISGHRSVSWYQQTPGQGLQFLFEYFSETQRNKGNFPGRFSGRQFSNSRSEMNVSTLELGDSALYLCASSRNTGGAYEQYFGPGTRLTVT.

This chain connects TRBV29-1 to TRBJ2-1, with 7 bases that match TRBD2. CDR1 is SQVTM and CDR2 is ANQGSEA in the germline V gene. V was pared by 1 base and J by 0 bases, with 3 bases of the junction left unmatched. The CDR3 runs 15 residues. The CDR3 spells CSVEGGGSSYNEQFF. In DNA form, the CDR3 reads TGCAGCGTTGAAGGGGGAGGGAGCTCCTACAATGAGCAGTTCTTC.

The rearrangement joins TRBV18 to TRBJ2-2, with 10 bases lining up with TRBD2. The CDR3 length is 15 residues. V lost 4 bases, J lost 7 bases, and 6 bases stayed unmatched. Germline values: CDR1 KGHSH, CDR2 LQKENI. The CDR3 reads CASSRSGRAIGELFF. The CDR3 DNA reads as TGTGCCAGCTCACGAAGCGGGAGGGCCATCGGGGAGCTGTTTTTT.

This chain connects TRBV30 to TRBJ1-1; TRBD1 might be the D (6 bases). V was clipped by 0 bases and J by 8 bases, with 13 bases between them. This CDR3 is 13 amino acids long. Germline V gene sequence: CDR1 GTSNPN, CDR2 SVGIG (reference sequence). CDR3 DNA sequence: TGTGCCTGGAGTGTACAGGGCGGTCCCGAAGCTTTCTTT. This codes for CAWSVQGGPEAFF.

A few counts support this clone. In DNA, the CDR3 is TGTGCCAGCAGCTCGGGATACGGGAGCGACGAGCAGTACTTC. Amino acid sequence: CASSSGYGSDEQYF. The J gene is TRBJ2-7, the V gene TRBV11-3; D perhaps matches TRBD2 (6 bases). This CDR3 has 14 amino acids. The V gene's germline CDR1 is SGHNT and CDR2 YENEEA. Trimming cost V 4 bases and J 5 bases, with 15 bases left between them.

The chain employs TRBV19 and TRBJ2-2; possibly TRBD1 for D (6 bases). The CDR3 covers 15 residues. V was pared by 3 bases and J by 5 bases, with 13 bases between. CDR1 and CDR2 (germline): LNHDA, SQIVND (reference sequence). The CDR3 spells CASSMGRGVTGELFF. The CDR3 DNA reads TGTGCCAGTAGTATGGGCAGGGGAGTGACCGGGGAGCTGTTTTTT.

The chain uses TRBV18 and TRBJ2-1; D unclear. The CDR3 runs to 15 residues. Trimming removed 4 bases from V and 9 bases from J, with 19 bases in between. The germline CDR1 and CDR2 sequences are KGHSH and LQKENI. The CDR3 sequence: CASSLQDLGKGEQFF. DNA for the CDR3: TGTGCCAGCTCACTGCAGGACCTAGGGAAAGGTGAGCAGTTCTTC.

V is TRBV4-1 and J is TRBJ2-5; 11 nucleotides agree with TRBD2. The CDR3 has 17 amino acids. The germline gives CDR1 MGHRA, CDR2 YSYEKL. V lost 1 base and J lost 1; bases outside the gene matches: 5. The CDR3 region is CASSQGSSGGTQETQYF. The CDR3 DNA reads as TGCGCCAGCAGCCAAGGCTCTAGCGGGGGGACCCAAGAGACCCAGTACTTC.

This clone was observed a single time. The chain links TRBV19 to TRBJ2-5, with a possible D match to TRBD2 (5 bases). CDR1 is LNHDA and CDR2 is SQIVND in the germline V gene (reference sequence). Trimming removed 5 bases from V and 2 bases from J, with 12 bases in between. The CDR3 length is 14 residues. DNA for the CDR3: TGTGCCAGTAGTCCCCGAGAGGGACAAGAGACCCAGTACTTC. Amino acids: CASSPREGQETQYF.

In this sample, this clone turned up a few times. The CDR3 loop reads CASSQLPGTGNTGELFF. In nucleotides, the CDR3 is TGTGCCAGCAGCCAGCTCCCCGGGACAGGGAACACCGGGGAGCTGTTTTTT. V is TRBV11-1 and J is TRBJ2-2; 8 bases match TRBD1. Germline V gene lookup returns CDR1 SGHAT and CDR2 FQDESV (reference sequence). The CDR3 extends over 17 amino acids. Unmatched junction bases numbered 9, after V lost 5 bases and J lost 1 base.

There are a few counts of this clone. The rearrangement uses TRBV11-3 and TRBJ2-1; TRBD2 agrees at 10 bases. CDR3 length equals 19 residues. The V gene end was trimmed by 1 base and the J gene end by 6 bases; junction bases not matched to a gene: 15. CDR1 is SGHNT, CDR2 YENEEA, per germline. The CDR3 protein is CASSLGTSGNTPWGNEQFF. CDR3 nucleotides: TGTGCCAGCAGCTTAGGAACTAGCGGGAATACTCCTTGGGGCAATGAGCAGTTCTTC.

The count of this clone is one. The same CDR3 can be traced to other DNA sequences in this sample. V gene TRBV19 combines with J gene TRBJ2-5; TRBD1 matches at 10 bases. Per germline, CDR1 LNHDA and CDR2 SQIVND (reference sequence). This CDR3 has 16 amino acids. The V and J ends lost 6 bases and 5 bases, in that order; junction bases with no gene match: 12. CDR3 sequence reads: CASSPPGTGVRETQYF. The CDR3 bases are TGTGCCAGTAGCCCCCCCGGGACAGGGGTTAGGGAGACCCAGTACTTC.

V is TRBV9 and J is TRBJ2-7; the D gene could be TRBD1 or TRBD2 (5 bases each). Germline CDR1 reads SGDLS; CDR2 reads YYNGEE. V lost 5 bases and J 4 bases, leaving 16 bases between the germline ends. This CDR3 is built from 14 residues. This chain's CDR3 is CASSEGRDLYEQYF. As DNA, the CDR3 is TGTGCCAGCAGTGAGGGGAGAGATCTTTACGAGCAGTACTTC.

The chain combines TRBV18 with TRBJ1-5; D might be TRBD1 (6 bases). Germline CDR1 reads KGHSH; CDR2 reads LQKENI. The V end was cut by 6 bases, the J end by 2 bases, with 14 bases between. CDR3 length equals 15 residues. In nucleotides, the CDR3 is TGTGCCAGCTCTCGGTCGGCAGGGGGCAATCAGCCCCAGCATTTT. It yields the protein CASSRSAGGNQPQHF.

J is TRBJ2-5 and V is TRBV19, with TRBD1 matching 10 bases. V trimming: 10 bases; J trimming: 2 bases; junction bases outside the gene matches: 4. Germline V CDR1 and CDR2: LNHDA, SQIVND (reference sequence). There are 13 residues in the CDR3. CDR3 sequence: CATDRGVQETQYF. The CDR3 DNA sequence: TGTGCCACGGACAGGGGGGTTCAAGAGACCCAGTACTTC.

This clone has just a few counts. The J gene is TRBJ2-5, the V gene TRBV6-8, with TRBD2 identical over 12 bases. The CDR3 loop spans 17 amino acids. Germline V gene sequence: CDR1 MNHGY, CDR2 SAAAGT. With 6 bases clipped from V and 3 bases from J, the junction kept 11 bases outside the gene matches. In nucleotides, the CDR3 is TGTGCCAGCAGCCCTATTTTTGCTAGCGGGGGGGAAGAGACCCAGTACTTC. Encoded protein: CASSPIFASGGEETQYF.

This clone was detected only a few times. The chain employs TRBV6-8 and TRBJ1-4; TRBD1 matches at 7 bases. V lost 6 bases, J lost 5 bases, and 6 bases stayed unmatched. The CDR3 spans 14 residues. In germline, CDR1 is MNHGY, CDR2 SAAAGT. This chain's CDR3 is CASSLQGGNEKLFF. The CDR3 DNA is TGTGCCAGCAGCCTTCAGGGGGGAAATGAAAAACTGTTTTTT.